A selection of T cell receptor beta chains follows, all from one sample in a study of shared clonotypes between healthy human individuals. Libraries were prepared by immunoSEQ multiplex PCR; TCRdb keeps only in-frame clonotypes and omits some of them. The data show 2 million to 2.5 million clones, with 95% seen just once and under 0.15% held by the top ten. Sample: naive CD4+ T cells sorted from blood. Receptor source: a man aged 18 to 29 in good health. CDR3s include the opening cysteine and the closing phenylalanine or tryptophan. D genes are given only for firm matches. Some rows mark clone size as missing; the rest say once, few, many or name a class of expanded clone.

>-|TRBJ1-5|-|TRBV18
TGTGCCAGCTCCCCAGAATATAGCAATCAGCCCCAGCATTTT
CASSPEYSNQPQHF
>-|TRBJ1-1|-|TRBV6-5
TGTGCCAGCAATCCCCCAGGGGTTGGCACTGAAGCTTTCTTT
CASNPPGVGTEAFF
>-|TRBJ2-7|-|TRBV12-5
TGTGCTAGTGGTTTGGCCGAGAGTCCCGAGCAGTACTTC
CASGLAESPEQYF
>-|TRBJ2-3|-|TRBV5-1
TGCGCCAGCACTCGGGGGGCTGACACAGATACGCAGTATTTT
CASTRGADTDTQYF
>-|TRBJ1-1|-|TRBV6-1
TGTGCCAGCAGTGAAGTCCCGAACACTGAAGCTTTCTTT
CASSEVPNTEAFF
>-|TRBJ2-7|-|TRBV5-1
TGCGCCAGCAGCTTGGGGGATACAGGGATCCACGAGCAGTACTTC
CASSLGDTGIHEQYF
>-|TRBJ1-6|-|TRBV4-3
TGCGCCAGCAGCCAATTAGGGTTTTTAGGGGTAAATTCACCCCTCCACTTT
CASSQLGFLGVNSPLHF
>-|TRBJ1-6|-|TRBV18
TGTGCCAGCTCACCCCTCTCCTATAATTCACCCCTCCACTTT
CASSPLSYNSPLHF
>-|TRBJ2-5|TRBD1|TRBV25-1
TGTGCCAGCAGTGAATGGTATGGACAGGGGACTCAAGAGACCCAGTACTTC
CASSEWYGQGTQETQYF
>once|TRBJ2-3|TRBD1|TRBV12-5
TGTGCTAGTGGTTTGTCCCAGGGGGTTTTCGATACGCAGTATTTT
CASGLSQGVFDTQYF
>-|TRBJ2-7|TRBD2|TRBV11-2
TGTGCCAGCAGCGCTGTAGCGGGAGCGAGCTCCTACGAGCAGTACTTC
CASSAVAGASSYEQYF
>-|TRBJ2-7|-|TRBV4-1
TGCGCCAGCAGCCCCAAGGACCCCCTAGGGAGGCAGTACTTC
CASSPKDPLGRQYF
>-|TRBJ1-4|-|TRBV7-9
TGTGCCAGCAGCTTTTTTTGGGATGCCCGGGACTTTGCGCGGGAAAAACTGTTTTTT
CASSFFWDARDFAREKLFF
>-|TRBJ1-2|-|TRBV18
TGTGCCAGCTCACCAGGGTCTAACTATGGCTACACCTTC
CASSPGSNYGYTF
>-|TRBJ2-7|-|TRBV11-3
TGTGCCAGCAGCTCGGGGACCCACGAGCAGTACTTC
CASSSGTHEQYF
>-|TRBJ1-6|TRBD1|TRBV2
TGTGCCAGCAGGGTTACGACAGGGTTGAATTCACCCCTCCACTTT
CASRVTTGLNSPLHF
>-|TRBJ2-7|-|TRBV5-1
TGCGCCAGCAGCTTGACCGGGGACGCGTACGAGCAGTACTTC
CASSLTGDAYEQYF
>-|TRBJ2-1|TRBD2|TRBV2
TGTGCCAGCAACCAAGCGGGACCCAACAATGAGCAGTTCTTC
CASNQAGPNNEQFF
>-|TRBJ2-7|TRBD2|TRBV5-1
TGCGCCAGCACCGACGGGAGCGGGAGGTACGAGCAGTACTTC
CASTDGSGRYEQYF
>-|TRBJ1-2|-|TRBV18
TGTGCCAGCTCACCTTTGGACTCCCCAAACTATGGCTACACCTTC
CASSPLDSPNYGYTF
>-|TRBJ1-1|-|TRBV28
TGTGCCAGCAGTTTCCCACTTAAGGGAGCTTTCTTT
CASSFPLKGAFF
>-|TRBJ2-5|-|TRBV5-4
TGTGCCAGCAGCATTAGAGAGCGGCCCTCCGGCGAGACCCAGTACTTC
CASSIRERPSGETQYF
>-|TRBJ1-2|-|TRBV2
TGTGCCAGCAGGCACGGGAGTCGGGTAGGGGGCTACACCTTC
CASRHGSRVGGYTF
>-|TRBJ1-4|-|TRBV7-7
TGTGCTAGCAGCTTGGGGGTCGGTAATGAAAAACTGTTTTTT
CASSLGVGNEKLFF
>-|TRBJ1-3|-|TRBV5-1
TGCGCCAGCAGCTTGTCTTCGGGATCGGCAGGAAACACCATATATTTT
CASSLSSGSAGNTIYF
>-|TRBJ1-3|TRBD1|TRBV27
TGTGCCAGCAGTCAACTCCTCTGGGACAGGGGTAGAAACACCATATATTTT
CASSQLLWDRGRNTIYF
>-|TRBJ2-2|TRBD1|TRBV30
TGTGCCTGGAAGGGGGCGCTGAGAACCGGGGAGCTGTTTTTT
CAWKGALRTGELFF
>-|TRBJ1-2|-|TRBV5-4
TGTGCCAGCAGCCCACAGGGCGACTATGGCTACACCTTC
CASSPQGDYGYTF
>-|TRBJ1-5|-|TRBV5-4
TGTGCCAGCAGCGAACAGGGACAGCCCCAGCATTTT
CASSEQGQPQHF
>-|TRBJ2-7|-|TRBV5-1
TGCGCCAGCAGCCCCCCGACTAGGAGCCACGAGCAGTACTTC
CASSPPTRSHEQYF
>-|TRBJ1-1|-|TRBV29-1
TGCAGCGTTGAGGGCAGGCTGAGAAGCACTGAAGCTTTCTTT
CSVEGRLRSTEAFF
>-|TRBJ1-3|-|TRBV10-3
TGTGCCATCAGTAGGGCTGACTCTGGAAACACCATATATTTT
CAISRADSGNTIYF
>-|TRBJ1-6|-|TRBV7-2
TGTGCCAGCAGGCCCGGACAGTTCAATTCACCCCTCCACTTT
CASRPGQFNSPLHF
>-|TRBJ2-7|-|TRBV7-9
TGTGCCAGCAGCAACGACTTAGGACGGTCCTACGAAGGGCAGTACTTC
CASSNDLGRSYEGQYF
>-|TRBJ1-6|-|TRBV11-2
TGTGCCAGCAGGCCTGGAACGGATACCTCCTATAATTCACCCCTCCACTTT
CASRPGTDTSYNSPLHF
>-|TRBJ1-2|-|TRBV25-1
TGTGCCAGCAGTGCCACAGGGTTTTCTGGCTACACCTTC
CASSATGFSGYTF
>-|TRBJ2-5|TRBD2|TRBV4-1
TGCGCCAGCAGCCAAGATGGAGCGGTTCGGGGGGAAAGAGAGACCCAGTACTTC
CASSQDGAVRGERETQYF
>-|TRBJ2-2|-|TRBV2
TGTGCCAGCAGTGAGGGAAACACCGGGGAGCTGTTTTTT
CASSEGNTGELFF
>-|TRBJ2-1|TRBD1|TRBV6-4
TGTGCCAGCAGCCCTCGAGACGACAGGGCCTACAATGAGCAGTTCTTC
CASSPRDDRAYNEQFF
>-|TRBJ1-1|TRBD1|TRBV4-3
TGCGCCAGCAGCCAGGGACAGGTGGACACTGAAGCTTTCTTT
CASSQGQVDTEAFF
>-|TRBJ2-7|TRBD2|TRBV5-1
TGCGCCAGCAGCCCGGGGACTAGCGGGGGCGAGCAGTACTTC
CASSPGTSGGEQYF